What follows describes a single TCR beta chain. The target of this receptor is not known. Nothing much larger sits one base from this clone, and base qualities are not available. The sample comes from a study of blood T cell repertoires in COVID-19 (dated by TCRdb to 2018 to 2020). Describing the broader study: The collaborator samples originated in the United States, Italy and Spain and spanned the acute and convalescent phases of COVID-19. The prospective study material was composed of cDNA or gDNA derived from T cells, B-cell-depleted T cells, or PBMCs. The dataset comprised deeply sampled blood TCRbeta repertoires from subjects exposed to, actively infected with, or recovered from COVID-19. The repertoires were made available in a free public database intended to serve as a resource for research on the immune response to SARS-CoV-2. Samples were obtained from the ongoing ImmuneRACE study (first 160 participants) and from 1,254 subjects provided by 6 global collaborators. Sample metadata almost always included a de-identified subject ID, COVID-19 status, age in years and sex. Where HLA class I and class II types were available, the types were taken from metadata supplied by the sample provider, not from assay-based typing.

Trimming takes 3 bases from V and 0 bases from J, and the germline ends sit 6 bases apart. Based on the germline V gene (reference sequence), the CDR1 and CDR2 sequences are SEHNR and FQNEAQ. The CDR3 runs 13 amino acids, cysteine and phenylalanine included. Just the 39-base CDR3 DNA is kept, in frame starting at base 1. The immunoSEQ Assay, a bias-controlled multiplex PCR, was used to amplify TCRbeta CDR3 regions from genomic DNA. The authors' analysis ran thus. The number of nucleated cells in each sample was estimated by amplification of reference gene primers within the assay. Sequence reads were collapsed and filtered to measure the absolute abundance of every unique TCRbeta CDR3 rearrangement. For each sample, productive Simpson clonality was calculated by taking the square root of Simpson's diversity index across productive rearrangements. This immuneACCESS table, as held by TCRdb, lists in-frame sequences with V and J called but not all clones. Of the missing ones, under half trace to an unresolved V gene in checked studies; the others have no known cause. V and J calls plus clone size are reproduced from that table; the DNA served to infer D and trimming. In all, the sample holds under 120,000 clones, and roughly nine tenths of those were seen once. Roughly 32% of the sample rests with the top ten.

Whole blood was collected in K2EDTA tubes by collaborating institutions according to the institutions' own protocols. Collaborator samples were shipped for TCRbeta analysis as frozen whole blood, isolated PBMCs, or DNA extracted from either sample type. General conclusions and limits of the study: The amount of clinical and demographic metadata varied by source and participant and was provided uncurated.

Sequenced material: peripheral blood. Here the chain combines TRBV7-9 and TRBJ2-7; TRBD2 could be the D gene, as 5 bases match. The origin of this receptor is a woman at least 80 years old with acute or convalescent COVID-19. The nucleotides read TGTGCCAGCAGCTTCCGGGGCTCCTACGAGCAGTACTTC. This codes for CASSFRGSYEQYF.